Listed below are T cell receptor beta chains from one sample, sequenced in a study of CD8+CD57+ T cells in acquired aplastic anemia. TCRdb called the reads again in MiXCR, with one record for every CDR3 protein. Of around 200,000 distinct CDR3 sequences in the sample, approximately 52% were seen once. The specimen sequenced was sorted CD4+, CD8+, or CD8+CD57+ T cells (not recorded which) from PBMCs. The source of these receptors is a human donor with aplastic anemia. Both conserved end residues are part of each CDR3. A D gene is named only where the DNA matches it firmly. Rows give clone size only sometimes, using once, few, many, or a class for an expanded clone.

size: -
D: TRBD1
J: TRBJ2-1
V: TRBV4-2
CDR3: CASSQEGTGNEQFF
DNA: TGTGCCAGCAGCCAAGAAGGGACAGGCAATGAGCAGTTCTTC

size: -
D: TRBD1
J: TRBJ1-5
V: TRBV2
CDR3: CASRTGVNSNQPQHF
DNA: TGTGCCAGCAGAACAGGGGTGAATAGCAATCAGCCCCAGCATTTT

size: few
D: -
J: TRBJ1-1
V: TRBV29-1
CDR3: CSVDGQNTEAFF
DNA: TGCAGCGTAGACGGTCAGAACACTGAAGCTTTCTTT

size: few
D: -
J: TRBJ1-5
V: TRBV2
CDR3: CASSEGSADQPQHF
DNA: TGTGCCAGCAGTGAAGGCAGTGCGGATCAGCCCCAGCATTTT

size: -
D: -
J: TRBJ2-5
V: TRBV2
CDR3: CASSEVGWQETQYF
DNA: TGTGCCAGCAGTGAGGTGGGGTGGCAAGAGACCCAGTACTTC

size: -
D: -
J: TRBJ1-1
V: TRBV19
CDR3: CASSIPSEAFF
DNA: TGTGCCAGTAGTATTCCATCAGAAGCTTTCTTT

size: -
D: TRBD1
J: TRBJ2-2
V: TRBV4-1
CDR3: CASSQLPGQGAAGELFF
DNA: TGCGCCAGCAGCCAACTCCCGGGACAGGGGGCGGCCGGGGAGCTGTTTTTT

size: few
D: TRBD1
J: TRBJ2-3
V: TRBV6-2/TRBV6-3
CDR3: CASSYRRTGGSGLTDTQYF
DNA: TGTGCCAGCAGTTACCGGCGGACAGGGGGATCAGGTTTAACAGATACGCAGTATTTT

size: -
D: -
J: TRBJ2-7
V: TRBV7-3
CDR3: CASSYSEANSYEQYF
DNA: TGTGCCAGCAGCTACAGCGAGGCGAACTCCTACGAGCAGTACTTC

size: once
D: TRBD1
J: TRBJ1-2
V: TRBV19
CDR3: CASRKDRATGNTF
DNA: TGTGCCAGTAGAAAGGACAGGGCGACTGGAAACACCTTC

size: few
D: -
J: TRBJ1-2
V: TRBV30
CDR3: CAWTRREGRDDGYTF
DNA: TGTGCCTGGACTCGTCGGGAGGGAAGGGACGATGGCTACACCTTC

size: -
D: TRBD2
J: TRBJ2-1
V: TRBV12-3/TRBV12-4
CDR3: CASSRAGGNNEQFF
DNA: TGTGCCAGCAGTCGAGCGGGGGGGAACAATGAGCAGTTCTTC

size: -
D: TRBD1
J: TRBJ2-7
V: TRBV30
CDR3: CAGWRGQGSYEQYF
DNA: TGTGCCGGGTGGAGGGGACAGGGGTCCTACGAGCAGTACTTC

size: few
D: -
J: TRBJ1-2
V: TRBV10-3
CDR3: CAISAKPNYGYTF
DNA: TGTGCCATCAGTGCTAAGCCTAACTATGGCTACACCTTC

size: many
D: TRBD1
J: TRBJ1-1
V: TRBV14
CDR3: CASSLRTGLNTEAFF
DNA: TGTGCCAGCAGCCTTAGGACAGGGCTGAACACTGAAGCTTTCTTT

size: many
D: TRBD1
J: TRBJ1-1
V: TRBV6-1
CDR3: CASSALTGAVLAFF
DNA: TGTGCCAGCAGTGCCTTAACAGGGGCAGTTTTGGCTTTCTTT

size: -
D: -
J: TRBJ1-5
V: TRBV30
CDR3: CAWRAAGGNQPQHF
DNA: TGTGCCTGGAGAGCAGCTGGGGGCAATCAGCCCCAGCATTTT

size: many
D: -
J: TRBJ2-7
V: TRBV6-5
CDR3: CASSYGGGPLDEQYF
DNA: TGTGCCAGCAGTTACGGGGGTGGGCCCCTCGACGAGCAGTACTTC

size: once
D: TRBD1
J: TRBJ2-4
V: TRBV11-3
CDR3: CASSLGQGVDIQYF
DNA: TGTGCCAGCAGCTTAGGCCAGGGGGTCGACATTCAGTACTTC

size: many
D: -
J: TRBJ2-3
V: TRBV7-6
CDR3: CASSSLADTQYF
DNA: TGTGCCAGCAGCTCCTTAGCAGATACGCAGTATTTT

size: many
D: -
J: TRBJ1-2
V: TRBV25-1
CDR3: CASSESGFYGYTF
DNA: TGTGCCAGCAGTGAATCCGGGTTTTATGGCTACACCTTC

size: many
D: TRBD1
J: TRBJ2-5
V: TRBV5-1
CDR3: CASGLGTGGQETQYF
DNA: TGCGCCAGCGGGTTGGGGACAGGGGGGCAAGAGACCCAGTACTTC

size: -
D: -
J: TRBJ1-3
V: TRBV11-1
CDR3: CASSFSLAIVAGNTIYF
DNA: TGTGCCAGCAGCTTTTCGCTGGCGATTGTGGCTGGAAACACCATATATTTT

size: -
D: -
J: TRBJ1-1
V: TRBV29-1
CDR3: CSVEEGTLEAFF
DNA: TGCAGCGTTGAAGAGGGAACCCTTGAAGCTTTCTTT

size: -
D: TRBD2
J: TRBJ2-7
V: TRBV5-4
CDR3: CASSLLAEEQYF
DNA: TGTGCCAGCAGCTTACTAGCGGAAGAGCAGTACTTC

size: -
D: -
J: TRBJ1-1
V: TRBV9
CDR3: CASSVTAFF
DNA: TGTGCCAGCAGCGTTACAGCTTTCTTT

size: many
D: -
J: TRBJ2-7
V: TRBV4-3
CDR3: CASSQDALAEQYF
DNA: TGCGCCAGCAGCCAAGATGCTCTGGCCGAGCAGTACTTC

size: -
D: -
J: TRBJ2-7
V: TRBV24-1
CDR3: CATSDRTREQYF
DNA: TGTGCCACCAGTGACCGGACACGGGAGCAGTACTTC

size: many
D: -
J: TRBJ1-5
V: TRBV7-1
CDR3: CASSSHSDREDPYSNQPQHF
DNA: TGTGCCAGCAGCTCCCATTCTGATCGCGAGGACCCCTATAGCAATCAGCCCCAGCATTTT

size: many
D: -
J: TRBJ1-2
V: TRBV6-5
CDR3: CASSYVGRGNYGYTF
DNA: TGTGCCAGCAGTTACGTCGGGCGGGGCAACTATGGCTACACCTTC

size: -
D: -
J: TRBJ1-1
V: TRBV19
CDR3: CASSRQVLLDTEAFF
DNA: TGTGCCAGTAGTCGACAGGTGCTACTAGACACTGAAGCTTTCTTT

size: -
D: -
J: TRBJ2-1
V: TRBV15
CDR3: CATSPQGGGNEQFF
DNA: TGTGCCACCAGCCCCCAGGGGGGAGGCAATGAGCAGTTCTTC

size: -
D: -
J: TRBJ1-5
V: TRBV27
CDR3: CASSLLAGKGNQPQHF
DNA: TGTGCCAGCAGTTTATTGGCAGGGAAGGGCAATCAGCCCCAGCATTTT

size: -
D: -
J: TRBJ1-1
V: TRBV19
CDR3: CASTMGIGTEAFF
DNA: TGTGCCAGTACAATGGGGATCGGCACTGAAGCTTTCTTT

size: many
D: TRBD1
J: TRBJ1-6
V: TRBV2
CDR3: CASRSPGQGRSSPLHF
DNA: TGTGCCAGCAGATCCCCGGGACAGGGTCGCAGTTCACCCCTCCACTTT

size: -
D: -
J: TRBJ2-7
V: TRBV20-1
CDR3: CSAPATTYEQYF
DNA: TGCAGTGCTCCGGCGACAACTTACGAGCAGTACTTC

size: few
D: -
J: TRBJ1-5
V: TRBV19
CDR3: CASSIMIGGNQPQHF
DNA: TGTGCCAGTAGTATAATGATCGGCGGCAATCAGCCCCAGCATTTT

size: few
D: -
J: TRBJ1-2
V: TRBV24-1
CDR3: CATIRRANYGYTF
DNA: TGTGCCACTATCCGTAGGGCTAACTATGGCTACACCTTC

size: -
D: TRBD1
J: TRBJ1-2
V: TRBV19
CDR3: CASSIDRANYGYTF
DNA: TGTGCCAGTAGTATCGACAGGGCGAACTATGGCTACACCTTC

size: -
D: -
J: TRBJ1-5
V: TRBV29-1
CDR3: CSVAGYNQPQHF
DNA: TGCAGCGTTGCCGGGTACAATCAGCCCCAGCATTTT

size: many
D: TRBD1
J: TRBJ1-5
V: TRBV19
CDR3: CASSIGETGSNQPQHF
DNA: TGTGCCAGTAGTATAGGAGAGACAGGGAGCAATCAGCCCCAGCATTTT

size: few
D: -
J: TRBJ2-1
V: TRBV27
CDR3: CASSLVVGNEQFF
DNA: TGTGCCAGCAGTTTAGTGGTAGGCAATGAGCAGTTCTTC

size: few
D: -
J: TRBJ2-7
V: TRBV10-3
CDR3: CAISESMGASYEQYF
DNA: TGTGCCATCAGTGAGTCTATGGGGGCTTCCTACGAGCAGTACTTC

size: many
D: -
J: TRBJ1-2
V: TRBV10-3
CDR3: CATSGLATPAYGYTF
DNA: TGTGCCACCTCAGGGCTTGCTACGCCTGCTTATGGCTACACCTTC

size: -
D: -
J: TRBJ2-3
V: TRBV7-2
CDR3: CASRTWDGTDTQYF
DNA: TGTGCCAGCCGGACATGGGACGGCACAGATACGCAGTATTTT

size: -
D: -
J: TRBJ1-2
V: TRBV7-2
CDR3: CASSLNYNYGYTF
DNA: TGTGCCAGCAGCTTAAATTACAACTATGGCTACACCTTC

size: -
D: TRBD1
J: TRBJ2-7
V: TRBV9
CDR3: CASSVGAGGVYEQYF
DNA: TGTGCCAGCAGCGTAGGGGCAGGGGGAGTCTACGAGCAGTACTTC